Below are 14 T cell receptor beta chains sequenced from a single sample in a study of spatial heterogeneity in lung cancer. Documented time point: blood at routine non-recurrence follow-up after resection. Each CDR3 protein is one row after TCRdb ran MiXCR on the 5' RACE reads. The table has tens of thousands of distinct CDR3 sequences, 6.5% to 9.5% seen once; the top ten hold 8.5% to 10%. The source material was PBMCs, sampled at follow-up. These receptors originate from a male donor with early-stage non-small cell lung cancer.

This clonotype was seen ten or more times. The chain recombines TRBV6-5 with TRBJ2-7, with a possible D match to TRBD1 (6 bases). Per the germline V gene, CDR1 is MNHEY and CDR2 is SVGAGI. Trimming took off 6 bases at V and 7 bases at J, with 16 bases between the two ends. The CDR3 runs 13 residues. The CDR3 sequence is CASSQPPTGEQYF. The CDR3 DNA is TGTGCCAGCAGCCAGCCGCCTACAGGGGAGCAGTACTTC.

This clonotype came up many times. V and J are TRBV20-1 and TRBJ2-1; D is uncertain. Germline assignment: CDR1 DFQATT and CDR2 SNEGSKA (reference sequence). The CDR3 consists of 17 residues. V gave up 2 bases and J gave up 4 bases, with 21 bases separating them. CDR3 coding DNA: TGCAGTGCTAGAACCGAAGGACCGTCCAGAGTATACAATGAGCAGTTCTTC. It is translated as CSARTEGPSRVYNEQFF.

This clonotype has a count of ten or more. The chain couples TRBV20-1 to TRBJ2-3, with 8 bases matching TRBD2. With V trimmed by 6 bases and J by 8 bases, 16 bases remained unmatched. The CDR3 loop spans 15 amino acids. The germline gives CDR1 DFQATT, CDR2 SNEGSKA (reference sequence). DNA for the CDR3: TGCAGTGCCTTTGCGGGAGGATCTAGTCTTGGTACGCAGTATTTT. Translating gives CSAFAGGSSLGTQYF.

This clonotype was seen repeatedly, ten times or more. The rearrangement joins TRBV5-1 to TRBJ2-1; perhaps D is TRBD1 or TRBD2 (5 bases each). With 2 bases removed from V and 7 bases from J, the gap between germline ends came to 13 bases. CDR1 is SGHRS and CDR2 is YFSETQ in the germline V gene. The CDR3 has 14 amino acids. The CDR3 nucleotides are TGCGCCAGCAGCTTATGGGGAGCAGGGAATGAGCAGTTCTTC. This gives the protein CASSLWGAGNEQFF.

In its sample, this clonotype was seen many times. The chain links TRBV7-6 to TRBJ2-7; D possibly matches TRBD1 or TRBD2 (5 bases each). The CDR3 length is 14 residues. CDR1 SGHVS and CDR2 FNYEAQ come from the germline V gene. V was pared by 5 bases and J by 4 bases, with 15 bases between. The CDR3 reads CASSRESGTYEQYF. The DNA of the CDR3 is TGTGCCAGCAGCAGGGAGTCTGGGACGTACGAGCAGTACTTC.

A few counts support this clonotype. V usage is TRBV19 and J usage is TRBJ2-7; D not resolved. Trimming took off 5 bases at V and 3 bases at J, with 14 bases between the two ends. This CDR3 spans 14 amino acids. CDR1 and CDR2 (germline): LNHDA, SQIVND (reference sequence). Written as DNA, the CDR3 is TGTGCCAGTAGTGTAATCCTAACCGGCTACGAGCAGTACTTC. This translates into CASSVILTGYEQYF.

This clonotype was found many times. The chain combines TRBV20-1 with TRBJ2-3, with D unclear. Per the germline V gene, CDR1 is DFQATT and CDR2 is SNEGSKA (reference sequence). The CDR3 loop spans 13 amino acids. V was shortened by 8 bases and J by 11 bases, with 23 bases between the two germline ends. CDR3 amino acids: CSYARAFAIEQYF. CDR3 coding DNA: TGCAGTTATGCCCGGGCCTTCGCGATAGAGCAGTATTTT.

This clonotype was found many times. The V and J genes are TRBV12-3 or TRBV12-4 and TRBJ2-6; no clear D. V was cut by 5 bases and J by 0 bases, with 8 bases left in between. This CDR3 contains 15 residues. The CDR3 nucleotides are TGTGCCAGCAGTCCAATTAGCTCTGGGGCCAACGTCCTGACTTTC. Protein: CASSPISSGANVLTF.

This clonotype occurred many times. This chain joins TRBV15 and TRBJ1-2; D possibly corresponds to TRBD1 (5 bases). Per the germline V gene, CDR1 is LNHNV and CDR2 is YYDKDF (reference sequence). Trimming took off 3 bases at V and 7 bases at J, with 12 bases between the two ends. The CDR3 has 13 residues. The CDR3 nucleotides read TGTGCCACCAGCAGGGAACGGGGCGGTGGCTACACCTTC. This translates into CATSRERGGGYTF.

There are many counts of this clonotype. V gene TRBV27 combines with J gene TRBJ2-3; D perhaps matches TRBD2 (6 bases). There are 15 residues in the CDR3. The V gene's germline CDR1 is MNHEY and CDR2 SMNVEV (reference sequence). The V end was cut by 6 bases, the J end by 0 bases, with 13 bases between. The CDR3 here is CASSPGVASTDTQYF. CDR3 sequence (DNA): TGTGCCAGCAGCCCGGGGGTGGCTAGCACAGATACGCAGTATTTT.

This clonotype was found a few times. V and J are TRBV4-2 and TRBJ1-3, with D unclear. The V and J ends lost 0 bases and 0 bases respectively, with 6 bases between them. This CDR3 has 15 residues. The V gene's germline CDR1 is LGHNA and CDR2 YNFKEQ. The CDR3: CASSQDSVSGNTIYF. The CDR3 DNA reads as TGTGCCAGCAGCCAAGATTCCGTCTCTGGAAACACCATATATTTT.

This clonotype was counted at least ten times. This chain uses TRBV6-5 with TRBJ2-3, with D uncertain. This CDR3 has 17 amino acids. V dropped 6 bases and J dropped 4 bases, with 23 bases sitting between them. From germline, CDR1 is MNHEY and CDR2 SVGAGI. The CDR3, as DNA: TGTGCCAGCAGCCCAAACTTAGGTTTTTATCGGGCAGATACGCAGTATTTT. Amino acid sequence: CASSPNLGFYRADTQYF.

There are a few counts of this clonotype. The CDR3 DNA is TGCAGTTGGGACAGGGGGGGTAGGGATACGCAGTATTTT. It translates to CSWDRGGRDTQYF. This chain connects TRBV20-1 to TRBJ2-3, with 11 bases fitting TRBD1. CDR1 DFQATT and CDR2 SNEGSKA come from the germline V gene (reference sequence). Losses at the gene ends were 8 bases for V and 6 bases for J; bases not matched to a gene: 7. This CDR3 has 13 amino acids.

This clonotype was picked up many times. V and J are TRBV7-9 and TRBJ2-1, with D perhaps matching TRBD2 (6 bases). The CDR3 runs 12 residues. The germline V gene encodes CDR1 SEHNR and CDR2 FQNEAQ (reference sequence). V lost 5 bases and J 9 bases, leaving 11 bases between the germline ends. CDR3 loop: CASSQAGLEQFF. The CDR3 DNA reads TGTGCCAGCAGCCAGGCGGGGCTTGAGCAGTTCTTC.